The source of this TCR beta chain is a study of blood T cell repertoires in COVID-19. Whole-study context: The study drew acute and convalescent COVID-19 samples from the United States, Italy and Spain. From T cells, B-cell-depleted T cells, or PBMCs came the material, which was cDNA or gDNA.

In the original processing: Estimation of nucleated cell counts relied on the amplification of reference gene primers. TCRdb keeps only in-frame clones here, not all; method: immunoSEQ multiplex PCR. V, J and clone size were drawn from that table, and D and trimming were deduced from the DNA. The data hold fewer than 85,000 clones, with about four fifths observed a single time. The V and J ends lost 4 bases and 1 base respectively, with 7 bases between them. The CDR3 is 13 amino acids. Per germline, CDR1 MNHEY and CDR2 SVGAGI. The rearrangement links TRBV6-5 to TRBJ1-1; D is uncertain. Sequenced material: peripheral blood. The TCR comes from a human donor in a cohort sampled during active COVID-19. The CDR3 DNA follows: TGTGCCAGCAGTTTTTCGAGGAACACTGAAGCTTTCTTT. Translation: CASSFSRNTEAFF.